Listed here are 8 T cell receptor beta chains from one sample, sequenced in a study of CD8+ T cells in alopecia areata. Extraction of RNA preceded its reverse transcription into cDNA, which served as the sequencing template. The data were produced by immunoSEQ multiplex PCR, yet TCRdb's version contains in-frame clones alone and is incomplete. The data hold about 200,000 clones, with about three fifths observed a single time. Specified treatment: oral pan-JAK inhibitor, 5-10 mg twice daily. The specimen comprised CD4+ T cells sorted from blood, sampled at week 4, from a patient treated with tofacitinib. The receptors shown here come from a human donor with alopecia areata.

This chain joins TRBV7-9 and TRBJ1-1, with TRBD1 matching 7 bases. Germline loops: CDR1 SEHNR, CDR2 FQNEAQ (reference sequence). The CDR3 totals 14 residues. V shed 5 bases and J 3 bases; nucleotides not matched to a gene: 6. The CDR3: CASSSGQDHTEAFF. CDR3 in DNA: TGTGCCAGCAGCAGCGGACAGGATCACACTGAAGCTTTCTTT.

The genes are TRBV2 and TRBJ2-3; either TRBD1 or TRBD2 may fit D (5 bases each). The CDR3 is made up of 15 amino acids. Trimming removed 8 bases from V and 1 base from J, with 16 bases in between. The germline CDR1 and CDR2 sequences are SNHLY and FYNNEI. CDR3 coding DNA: TGTGCCAGCCGGGGCTTAGACGGGGGCACAGATACGCAGTATTTT. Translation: CASRGLDGGTDTQYF.

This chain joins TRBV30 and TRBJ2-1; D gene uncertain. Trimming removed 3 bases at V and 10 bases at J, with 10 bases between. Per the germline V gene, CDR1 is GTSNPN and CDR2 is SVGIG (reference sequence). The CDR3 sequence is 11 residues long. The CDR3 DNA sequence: TGTGCCTGGAGAAATCGTGGGGAGCAGTTCTTC. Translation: CAWRNRGEQFF.

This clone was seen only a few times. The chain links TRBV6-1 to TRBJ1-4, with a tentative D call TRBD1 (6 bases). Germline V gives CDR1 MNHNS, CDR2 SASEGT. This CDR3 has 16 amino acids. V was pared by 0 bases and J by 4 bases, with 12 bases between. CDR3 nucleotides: TGTGCCAGCAGTGAAGCAGTAGGACAGCATAATGAAAAACTGTTTTTT. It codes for CASSEAVGQHNEKLFF.

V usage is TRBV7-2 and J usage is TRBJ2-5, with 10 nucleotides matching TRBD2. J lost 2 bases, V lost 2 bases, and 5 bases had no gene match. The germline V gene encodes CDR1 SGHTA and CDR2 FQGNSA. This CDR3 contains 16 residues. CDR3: CASSLTPAGGQETQYF. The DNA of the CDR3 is TGTGCCAGCAGCTTAACCCCAGCGGGGGGGCAAGAGACCCAGTACTTC.

The CDR3 nucleotides read TGTGCCAGCAGTGGAATGGGGCTAGCAACGGATACGCAGTATTTT. This encodes CASSGMGLATDTQYF. The genes are TRBV2 and TRBJ2-3; D is tentatively TRBD1 or TRBD2 (5 bases each). The CDR3 runs to 15 residues. Germline CDR1 is SNHLY and CDR2 is FYNNEI. The V and J ends lost 4 bases and 6 bases respectively, with 17 bases between them.

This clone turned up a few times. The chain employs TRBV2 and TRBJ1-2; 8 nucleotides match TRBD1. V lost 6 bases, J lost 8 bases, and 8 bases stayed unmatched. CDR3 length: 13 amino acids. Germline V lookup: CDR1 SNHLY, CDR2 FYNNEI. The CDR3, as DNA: TGTGCCAGCAGCGGACAGGGCTTGATCGGCTACACCTTC. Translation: CASSGQGLIGYTF.

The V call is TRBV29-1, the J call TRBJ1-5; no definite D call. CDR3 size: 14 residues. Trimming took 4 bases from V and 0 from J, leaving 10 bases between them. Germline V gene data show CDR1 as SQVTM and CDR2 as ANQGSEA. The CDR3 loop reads CSVGGRDSNQPQHF. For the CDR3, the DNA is TGCAGCGTTGGCGGGAGGGATAGCAATCAGCCCCAGCATTTT.